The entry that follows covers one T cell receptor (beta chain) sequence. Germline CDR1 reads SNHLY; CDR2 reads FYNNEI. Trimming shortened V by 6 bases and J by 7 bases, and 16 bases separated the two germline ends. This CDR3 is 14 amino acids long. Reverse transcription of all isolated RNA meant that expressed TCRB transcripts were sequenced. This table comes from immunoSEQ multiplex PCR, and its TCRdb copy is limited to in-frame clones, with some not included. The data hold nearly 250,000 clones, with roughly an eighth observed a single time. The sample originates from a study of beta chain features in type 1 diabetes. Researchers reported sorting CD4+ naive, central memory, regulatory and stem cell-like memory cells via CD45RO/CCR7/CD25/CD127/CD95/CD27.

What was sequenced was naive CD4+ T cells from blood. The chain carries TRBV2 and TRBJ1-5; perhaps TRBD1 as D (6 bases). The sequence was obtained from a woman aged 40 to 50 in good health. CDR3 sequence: CASRDGQSRQPQHF. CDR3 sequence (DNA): TGTGCCAGCAGAGACGGACAGAGCCGCCAGCCCCAGCATTTT. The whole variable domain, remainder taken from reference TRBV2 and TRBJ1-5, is EPEVTQTPSHQVTQMGQEVILRCVPISNHLYFYWYRQILGQKVEFLVSFYNNEISEKSEIFDDQFSVERPDGSNFTLKIRSTKLEDSAMYFCASRDGQSRQPQHFGDGTRLSIL.